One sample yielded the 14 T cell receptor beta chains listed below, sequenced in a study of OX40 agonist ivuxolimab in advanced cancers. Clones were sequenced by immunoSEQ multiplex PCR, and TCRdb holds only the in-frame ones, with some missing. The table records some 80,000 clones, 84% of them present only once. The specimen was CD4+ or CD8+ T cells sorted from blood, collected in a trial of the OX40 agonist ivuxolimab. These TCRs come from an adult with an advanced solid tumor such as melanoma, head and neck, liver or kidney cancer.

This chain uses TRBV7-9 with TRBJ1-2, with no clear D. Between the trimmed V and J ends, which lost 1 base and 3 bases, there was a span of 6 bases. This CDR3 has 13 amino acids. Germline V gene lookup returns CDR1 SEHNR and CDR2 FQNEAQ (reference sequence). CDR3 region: CASSLDGDYGYTF. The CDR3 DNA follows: TGTGCCAGCAGCTTAGACGGGGACTATGGCTACACCTTC.

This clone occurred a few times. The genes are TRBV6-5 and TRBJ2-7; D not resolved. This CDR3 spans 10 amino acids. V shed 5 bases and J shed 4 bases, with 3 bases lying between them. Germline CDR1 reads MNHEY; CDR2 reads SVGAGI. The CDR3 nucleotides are TGTGCCAGCAGTGAGTACGAGCAGTACTTC. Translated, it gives CASSEYEQYF.

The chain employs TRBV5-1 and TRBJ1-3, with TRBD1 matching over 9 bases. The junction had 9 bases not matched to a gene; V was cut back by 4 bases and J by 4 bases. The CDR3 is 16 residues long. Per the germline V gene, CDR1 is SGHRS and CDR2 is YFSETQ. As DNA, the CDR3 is TGCGCCAGCAGCCTCCTTCCCGGGACAGGGGGAAACACCATATATTTT. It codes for CASSLLPGTGGNTIYF.

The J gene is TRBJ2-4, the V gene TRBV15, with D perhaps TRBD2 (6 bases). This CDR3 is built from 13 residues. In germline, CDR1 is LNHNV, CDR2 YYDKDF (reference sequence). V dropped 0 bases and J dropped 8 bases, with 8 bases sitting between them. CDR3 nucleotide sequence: TGTGCCACCAGCAGAGATACTAGCCACATTCAGTACTTC. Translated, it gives CATSRDTSHIQYF.

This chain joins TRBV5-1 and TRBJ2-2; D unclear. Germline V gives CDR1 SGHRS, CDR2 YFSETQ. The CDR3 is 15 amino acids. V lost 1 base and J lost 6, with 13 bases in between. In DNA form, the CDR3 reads TGCGCCAGCAGCTTGCTTTCCCCGAGCGCCGGGGAGCTGTTTTTT. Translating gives CASSLLSPSAGELFF.

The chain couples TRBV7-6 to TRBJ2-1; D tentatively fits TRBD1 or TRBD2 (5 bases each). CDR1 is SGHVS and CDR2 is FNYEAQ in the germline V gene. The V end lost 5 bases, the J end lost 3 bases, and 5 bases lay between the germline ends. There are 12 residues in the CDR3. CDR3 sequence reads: CASSGGYNEQFF. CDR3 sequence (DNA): TGTGCCAGCAGCGGGGGCTACAATGAGCAGTTCTTC.

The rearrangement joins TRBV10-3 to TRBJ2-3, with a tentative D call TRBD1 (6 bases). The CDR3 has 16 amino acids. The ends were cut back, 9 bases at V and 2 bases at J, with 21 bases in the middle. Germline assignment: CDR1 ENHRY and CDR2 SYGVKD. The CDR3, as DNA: TGTGCCATGCTTCGCTGTGACAGGTCTCCCACAGATACGCAGTATTTT. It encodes CAMLRCDRSPTDTQYF.

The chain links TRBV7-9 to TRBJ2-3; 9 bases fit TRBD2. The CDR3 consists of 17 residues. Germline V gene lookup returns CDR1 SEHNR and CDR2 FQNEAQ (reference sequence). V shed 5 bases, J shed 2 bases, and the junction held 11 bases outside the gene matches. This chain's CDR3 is CASSPTLSGGNTDTQYF. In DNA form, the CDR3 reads TGTGCCAGCAGCCCCACTCTTAGCGGGGGAAACACAGATACGCAGTATTTT.

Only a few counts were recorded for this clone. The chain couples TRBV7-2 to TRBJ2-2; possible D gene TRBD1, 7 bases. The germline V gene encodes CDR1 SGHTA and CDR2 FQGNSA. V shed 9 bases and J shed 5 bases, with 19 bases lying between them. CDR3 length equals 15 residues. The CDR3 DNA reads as TGTGCCAGTGGGGTCCTCAGGGGGGATACCGGGGAGCTGTTTTTT. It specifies CASGVLRGDTGELFF.

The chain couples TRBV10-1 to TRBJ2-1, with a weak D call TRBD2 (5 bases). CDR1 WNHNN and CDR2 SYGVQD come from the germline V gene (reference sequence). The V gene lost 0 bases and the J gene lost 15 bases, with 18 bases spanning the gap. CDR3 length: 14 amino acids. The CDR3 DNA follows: TGCGCCAGCAGTGAGTCGCCAACTAGGTTCCCGCGGTTCTTC. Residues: CASSESPTRFPRFF.

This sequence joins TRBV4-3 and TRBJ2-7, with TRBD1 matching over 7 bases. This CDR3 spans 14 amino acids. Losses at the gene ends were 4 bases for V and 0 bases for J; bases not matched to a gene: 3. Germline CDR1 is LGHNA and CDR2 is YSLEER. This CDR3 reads CASSPDRDSYEQYF. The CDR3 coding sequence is TGCGCCAGCAGCCCCGACAGGGACTCCTACGAGCAGTACTTC.

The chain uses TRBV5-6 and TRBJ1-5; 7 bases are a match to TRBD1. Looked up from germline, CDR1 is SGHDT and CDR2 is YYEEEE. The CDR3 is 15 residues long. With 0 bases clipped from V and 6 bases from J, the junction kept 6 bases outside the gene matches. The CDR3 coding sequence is TGTGCCAGCAGCTTGGCCGACAGGGTTGGTCAGCCCCAGCATTTT. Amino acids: CASSLADRVGQPQHF. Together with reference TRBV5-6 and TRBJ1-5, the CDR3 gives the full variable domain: DAGVTQSPTHLIKTRGQQVTLRCSPKSGHDTVSWYQQALGQGPQFIFQYYEEEERQRGNFPDRFSGHQFPNYSSELNVNALLLGDSALYLCASSLADRVGQPQHFGDGTRLSIL.

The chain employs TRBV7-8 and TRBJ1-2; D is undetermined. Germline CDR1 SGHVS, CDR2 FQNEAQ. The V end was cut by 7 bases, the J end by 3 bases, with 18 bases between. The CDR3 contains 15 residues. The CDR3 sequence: CASTGQATSYYGYTF. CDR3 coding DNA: TGTGCCAGCACGGGCCAGGCGACAAGTTACTATGGCTACACCTTC.

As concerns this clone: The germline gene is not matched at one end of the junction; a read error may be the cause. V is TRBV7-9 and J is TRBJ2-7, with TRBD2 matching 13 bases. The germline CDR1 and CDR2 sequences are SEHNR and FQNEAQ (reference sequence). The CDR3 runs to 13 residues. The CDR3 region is CASSLELAGGPVF. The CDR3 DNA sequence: TGTGCCAGCAGCTTAGAACTAGCGGGAGGGCCGGTCTTC.